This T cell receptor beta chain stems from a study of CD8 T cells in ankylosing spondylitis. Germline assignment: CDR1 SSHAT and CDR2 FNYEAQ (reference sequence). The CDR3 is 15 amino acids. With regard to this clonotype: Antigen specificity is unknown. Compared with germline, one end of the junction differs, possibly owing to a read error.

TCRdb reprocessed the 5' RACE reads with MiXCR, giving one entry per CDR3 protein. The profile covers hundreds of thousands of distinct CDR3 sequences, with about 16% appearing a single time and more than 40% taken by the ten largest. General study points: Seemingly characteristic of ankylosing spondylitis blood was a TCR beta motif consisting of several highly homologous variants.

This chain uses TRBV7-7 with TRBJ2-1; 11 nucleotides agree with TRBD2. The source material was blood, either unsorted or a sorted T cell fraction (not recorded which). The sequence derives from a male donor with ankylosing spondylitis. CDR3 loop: CASSETSGALNEQFF. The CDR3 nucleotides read TGTGCTAGCAGCGAGACTAGCGGGGCTTTAAATGAGCAGTTCTTC.